This T cell receptor beta chain comes out of a study of CXCR3-negative and CXCR3-positive naive CD8 T cells. Study findings and constraints: The majority of assays used fresh PBMCs, and CXCR3 expression partially decreased after cryopreservation.

There are 15 residues in the CDR3. CDR1 and CDR2 (germline): MNHEY, SMNVEV (reference sequence). Worth noting for this clonotype: The antigen is not known.

The TRB cDNA libraries were prepared by 5' RACE with UMI labels. TCRdb reanalyzed the 5' RACE reads and collapses them to one entry per CDR3 protein, without DNA. The sample totals 100,000 to 150,000 distinct CDR3 sequences; its top ten clones hold 0.29%. The sequence was obtained from a human donor in good health. Some clones in this sample may be carry-over from other donors' samples. The chain couples TRBV27 to TRBJ2-7. Sequencing was carried out using naive CXCR3- CD8+ T cells from blood. Indicated subset: CD45RO-CCR7+CD27+CD95- naive CD8+ T cells lacking CXCR3 (TNR3-). The CDR3 sequence: CASSLLDRRSYEQYF.